The clone carrying this TCR delta chain was recorded once. Its matching antigen is unknown. A far larger clone differs by one base, so this is likely a read error. The entry originates in a study of delta chains in infants with herpesvirus infections. At the level of the study: From birth, Ugandan infants were followed prospectively for primary CMV infection. The search targeted a public fetal Vdelta1/Vgamma8 clonotype after postnatal CMV infection.

Study-level results: CMV-uninfected infants might carry this public clonotype below detection.

Gamma-chain- and delta-chain-specific primers converted PBMC RNA into TCR cDNA. TCRdb processed the RT-PCR reads again with the CATT caller. The table records 650 to 850 delta-chain clones, around half of them present only once. In germline, CDR1 is TSWWSYY, CDR2 QGS. This CDR3 spans 16 amino acids. The sample in question was peripheral blood, obtained at time point 4 of longitudinal follow-up. This chain joins TRDV1 and TRDJ1, with TRDD3 as a possible D gene (6 bases). This receptor was identified in a human donor who was a Ugandan infant, either HIV-exposed or HIV-unexposed (not recorded which). The CDR3 DNA follows: TGTGCTCTTGGGGAACACGGGGATGGGTACACCGATAATCTCATCTTT. Amino acid sequence: CALGEHGDGYTDNLIF.